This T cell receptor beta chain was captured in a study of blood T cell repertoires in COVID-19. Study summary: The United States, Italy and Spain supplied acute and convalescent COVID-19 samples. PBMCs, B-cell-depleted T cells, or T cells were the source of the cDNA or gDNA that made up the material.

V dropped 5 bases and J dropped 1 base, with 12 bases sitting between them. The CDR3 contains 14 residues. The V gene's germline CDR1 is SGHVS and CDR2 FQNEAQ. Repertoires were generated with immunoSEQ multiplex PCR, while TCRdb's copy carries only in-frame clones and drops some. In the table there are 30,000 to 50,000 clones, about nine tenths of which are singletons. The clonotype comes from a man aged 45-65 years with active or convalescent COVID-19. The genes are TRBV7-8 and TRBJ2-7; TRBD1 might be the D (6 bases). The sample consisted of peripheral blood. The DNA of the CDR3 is TGTGCCAGCAGCGCTAGGGGGTCTTCCTACGAGCAGTACGTC. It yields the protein CASSARGSSYEQYV.